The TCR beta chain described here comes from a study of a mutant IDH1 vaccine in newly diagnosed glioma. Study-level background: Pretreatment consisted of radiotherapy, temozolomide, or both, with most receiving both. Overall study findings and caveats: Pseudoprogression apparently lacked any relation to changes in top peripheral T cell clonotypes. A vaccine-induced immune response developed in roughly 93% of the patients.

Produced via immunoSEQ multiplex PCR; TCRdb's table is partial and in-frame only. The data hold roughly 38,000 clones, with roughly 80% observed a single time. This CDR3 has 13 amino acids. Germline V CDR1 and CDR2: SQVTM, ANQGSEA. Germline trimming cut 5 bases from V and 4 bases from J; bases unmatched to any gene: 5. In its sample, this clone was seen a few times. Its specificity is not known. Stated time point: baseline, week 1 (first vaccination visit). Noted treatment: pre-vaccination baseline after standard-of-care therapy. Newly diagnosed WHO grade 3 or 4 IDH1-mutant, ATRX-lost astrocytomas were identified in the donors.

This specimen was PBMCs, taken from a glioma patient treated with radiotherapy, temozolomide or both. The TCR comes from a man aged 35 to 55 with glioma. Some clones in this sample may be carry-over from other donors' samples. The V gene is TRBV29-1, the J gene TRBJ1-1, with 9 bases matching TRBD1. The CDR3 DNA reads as TGCAGCGTTACCACAGGGGGCGGCACTGAAGCTTTCTTT. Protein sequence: CSVTTGGGTEAFF.